This T cell receptor beta chain was recorded in a study of CD8 T cells in Susac syndrome. Study-level points and caveats: Individuals included in the TCR sequencing and HLA analysis were acknowledged by the study to be relatively few in number.

As regards this clonotype: Its antigen is not known.

An amount of RNA that ranged from roughly 0.5 to 1 ug was reverse transcribed with random hexamers. immunoSEQ multiplex PCR amplified TCR beta CDR3 across 54 Vbeta, 13 Jbeta. MiXCR, applied by TCRdb to the immunoSEQ multiplex PCR reads, yields one record per CDR3 protein. Of hundreds of thousands of distinct CDR3 sequences listed, about 89% are singletons. CDR1 is SGDLS, CDR2 YYNGEE, per germline. The CDR3 sequence is 17 residues long. Unmatched junction bases numbered 17, after V lost 5 bases and J lost 8 bases. Sequencing of TCR beta was undertaken in CD8+ and CD4+ T cells derived from blood. Source material: CD8+ T cells from PBMCs. This chain uses TRBV9 with TRBJ2-2, with 8 bases that match TRBD2. The sequence was collected from a human donor with multiple sclerosis. The CDR3 loop is CASSTQPGLGSFGELFF. The CDR3 coding sequence is TGTGCCAGCAGTACACAACCGGGACTAGGAAGTTTTGGGGAGCTGTTTTTT.